This T cell receptor beta chain is drawn from a study of blood T cell repertoires in COVID-19. Germline loops: CDR1 KGHSH, CDR2 LQKENI. CDR3 length equals 14 residues. The V gene lost 3 bases and the J gene lost 5 bases, with 13 bases spanning the gap. Generated by immunoSEQ multiplex PCR, the TCRdb table keeps only in-frame clones and is missing some. The sample has fewer than 250,000 clones, approximately 80% seen once. This sequence originates from an elderly woman with COVID-19, enrolled during active disease. The sequencing sample was made of peripheral blood. The J gene is TRBJ1-2, the V gene TRBV18, with D tentatively TRBD1 (6 bases). The CDR3 protein is CASSPGDTTYGYTF. As DNA, the CDR3 is TGTGCCAGCTCACCGGGGGACACGACTTATGGCTACACCTTC.